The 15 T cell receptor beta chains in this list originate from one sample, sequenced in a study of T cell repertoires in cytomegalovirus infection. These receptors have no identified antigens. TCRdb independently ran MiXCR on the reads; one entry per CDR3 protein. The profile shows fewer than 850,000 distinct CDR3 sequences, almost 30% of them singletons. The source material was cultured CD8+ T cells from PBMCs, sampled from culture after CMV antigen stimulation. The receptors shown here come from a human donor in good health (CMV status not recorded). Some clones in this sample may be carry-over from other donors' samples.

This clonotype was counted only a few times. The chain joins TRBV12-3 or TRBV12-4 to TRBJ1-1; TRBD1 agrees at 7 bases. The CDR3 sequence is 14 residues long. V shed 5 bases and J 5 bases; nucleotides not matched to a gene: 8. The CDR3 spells CASSEGGAFTEAFF. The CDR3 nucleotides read TGTGCCAGCAGTGAAGGGGGCGCGTTTACTGAAGCTTTCTTT.

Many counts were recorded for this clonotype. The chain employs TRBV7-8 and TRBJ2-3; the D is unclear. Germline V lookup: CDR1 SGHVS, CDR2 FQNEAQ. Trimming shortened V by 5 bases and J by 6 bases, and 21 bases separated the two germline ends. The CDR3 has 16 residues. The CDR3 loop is CASSGEEALGRDTQYF. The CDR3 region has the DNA TGTGCCAGCAGCGGAGAAGAGGCCCTAGGCCGCGATACGCAGTATTTT.

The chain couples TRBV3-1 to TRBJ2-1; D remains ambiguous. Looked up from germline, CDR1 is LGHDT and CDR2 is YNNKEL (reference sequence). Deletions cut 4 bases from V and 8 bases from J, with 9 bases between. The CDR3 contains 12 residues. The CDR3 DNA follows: TGTGCCAGCAGCCCCCTCCCTGATGAGCAGTTCTTC. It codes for CASSPLPDEQFF.

CDR3 sequence: CASSSPRAYQETQYF. The CDR3 DNA sequence: TGTGCCAGCAGCTCCCCCAGGGCCTACCAAGAGACCCAGTACTTC. This chain uses TRBV28 with TRBJ2-5, with D possibly being TRBD1 (5 bases). This CDR3 comprises 15 residues. V dropped 6 bases and J dropped 0 bases, with 14 bases sitting between them. CDR1 and CDR2 from the germline V gene are MDHEN and SYDVKM. The variable domain in full, with the rest retrieved from reference TRBV28 and TRBJ2-5, is DVKVTQSSRYLVKRTGEKVFLECVQDMDHENMFWYRQDPGLGLRLIYFSYDVKMKEKGDIPEGYSVSREKKERFSLILESASTNQTSMYLCASSSPRAYQETQYFGPGTRLLVL.

The CDR3 reads CATSLDRGLGQPQHF. The DNA for the CDR3 is TGTGCCACCAGCTTGGACAGGGGATTGGGTCAGCCCCAGCATTTT. This chain joins TRBV15 and TRBJ1-5; 9 bases match TRBD1. The CDR3 is 15 residues long. With V trimmed by 5 bases and J by 6 bases, 8 bases remained unmatched. The germline V gene encodes CDR1 LNHNV and CDR2 YYDKDF (reference sequence).

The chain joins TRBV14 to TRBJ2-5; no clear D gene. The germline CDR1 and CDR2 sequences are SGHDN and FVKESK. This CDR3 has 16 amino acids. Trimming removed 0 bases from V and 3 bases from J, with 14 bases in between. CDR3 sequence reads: CASSQDFSLGKETQYF. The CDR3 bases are TGTGCCAGCAGCCAAGATTTTAGTCTGGGCAAAGAGACCCAGTACTTC.

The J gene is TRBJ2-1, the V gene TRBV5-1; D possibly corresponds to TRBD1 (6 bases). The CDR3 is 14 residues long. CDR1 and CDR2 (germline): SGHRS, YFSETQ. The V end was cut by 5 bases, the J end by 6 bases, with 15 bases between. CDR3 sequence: CASRPTGSGNEQFF. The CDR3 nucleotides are TGCGCCAGCAGGCCGACAGGATCAGGCAATGAGCAGTTCTTC.

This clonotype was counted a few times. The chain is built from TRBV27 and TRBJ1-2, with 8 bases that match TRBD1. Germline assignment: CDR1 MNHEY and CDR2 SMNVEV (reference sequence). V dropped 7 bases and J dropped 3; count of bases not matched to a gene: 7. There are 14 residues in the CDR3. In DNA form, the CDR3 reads TGTGCCAGCACCGCAGGGGGCCAAGACTATGGCTACACCTTC. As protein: CASTAGGQDYGYTF.

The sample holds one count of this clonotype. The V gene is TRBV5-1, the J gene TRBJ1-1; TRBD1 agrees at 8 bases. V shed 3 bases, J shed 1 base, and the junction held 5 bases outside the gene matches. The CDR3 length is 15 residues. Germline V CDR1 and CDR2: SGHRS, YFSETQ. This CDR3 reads CASSSLQGENTEAFF. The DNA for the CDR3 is TGCGCCAGCAGCTCCCTACAGGGGGAGAACACTGAAGCTTTCTTT. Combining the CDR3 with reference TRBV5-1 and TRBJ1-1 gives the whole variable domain KAGVTQTPRYLIKTRGQQVTLSCSPISGHRSVSWYQQTPGQGLQFLFEYFSETQRNKGNFPGRFSGRQFSNSRSEMNVSTLELGDSALYLCASSSLQGENTEAFFGQGTRLTVV.

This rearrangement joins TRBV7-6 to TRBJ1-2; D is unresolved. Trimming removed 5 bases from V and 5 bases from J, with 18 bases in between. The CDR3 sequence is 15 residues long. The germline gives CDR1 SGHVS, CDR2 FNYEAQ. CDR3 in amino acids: CASSGTSGSLYGYTF. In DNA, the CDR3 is TGTGCCAGCAGCGGCACATCGGGATCCCTTTATGGCTACACCTTC.

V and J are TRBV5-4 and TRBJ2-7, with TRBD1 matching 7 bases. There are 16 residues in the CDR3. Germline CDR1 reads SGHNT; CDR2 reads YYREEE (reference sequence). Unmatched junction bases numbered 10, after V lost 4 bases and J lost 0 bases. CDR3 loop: CASSPITGQSSYEQYF. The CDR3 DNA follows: TGTGCCAGCAGCCCAATAACGGGACAGAGCTCCTACGAGCAGTACTTC.

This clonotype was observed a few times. CDR3: CASSSTNPGLLSSYNSPLHF. Written as DNA, the CDR3 is TGTGCCAGCAGTTCTACCAACCCGGGACTCTTGAGCTCCTATAATTCACCCCTCCACTTT. The chain employs TRBV6-2 or TRBV6-3 and TRBJ1-6, with D possibly matching TRBD1 (5 bases). Trimming stripped 4 bases from V and 0 bases from J, with 22 bases between. The CDR3 is 20 residues long. CDR1 and CDR2 from the germline V gene are MNHEY and SVGEGT.

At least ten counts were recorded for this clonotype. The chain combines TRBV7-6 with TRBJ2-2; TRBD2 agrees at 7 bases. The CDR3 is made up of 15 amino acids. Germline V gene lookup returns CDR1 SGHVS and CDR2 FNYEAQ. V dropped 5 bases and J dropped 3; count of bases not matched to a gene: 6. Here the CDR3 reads CASSPGGPHTGELFF. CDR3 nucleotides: TGTGCCAGCAGCCCGGGGGGTCCCCACACCGGGGAGCTGTTTTTT.

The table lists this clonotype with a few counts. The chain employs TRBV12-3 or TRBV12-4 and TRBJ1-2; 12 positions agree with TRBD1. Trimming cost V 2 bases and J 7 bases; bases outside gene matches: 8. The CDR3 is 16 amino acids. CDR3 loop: CASSLSGTGGIGGYTF. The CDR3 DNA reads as TGTGCCAGCAGTTTAAGTGGGACAGGGGGCATTGGTGGCTACACCTTC.

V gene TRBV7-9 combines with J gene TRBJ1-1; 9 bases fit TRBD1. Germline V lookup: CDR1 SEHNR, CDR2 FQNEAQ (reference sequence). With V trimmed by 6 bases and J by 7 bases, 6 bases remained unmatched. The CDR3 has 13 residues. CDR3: CASRGRQGDEAFF. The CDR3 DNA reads TGTGCCAGCAGGGGGAGACAGGGGGATGAAGCTTTCTTT.